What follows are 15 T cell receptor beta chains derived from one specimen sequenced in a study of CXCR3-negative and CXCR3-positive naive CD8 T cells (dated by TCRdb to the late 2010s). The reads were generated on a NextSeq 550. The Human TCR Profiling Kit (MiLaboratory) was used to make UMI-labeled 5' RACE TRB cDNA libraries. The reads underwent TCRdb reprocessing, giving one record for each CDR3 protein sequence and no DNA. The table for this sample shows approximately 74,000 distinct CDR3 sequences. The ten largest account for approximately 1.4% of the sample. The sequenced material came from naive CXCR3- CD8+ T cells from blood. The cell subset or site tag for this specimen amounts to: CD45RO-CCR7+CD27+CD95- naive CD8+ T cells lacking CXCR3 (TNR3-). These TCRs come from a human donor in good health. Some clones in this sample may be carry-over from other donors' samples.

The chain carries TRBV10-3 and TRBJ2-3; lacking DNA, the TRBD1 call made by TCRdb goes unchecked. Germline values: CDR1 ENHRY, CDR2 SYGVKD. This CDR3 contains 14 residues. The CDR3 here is CAIRGEPSTDTQYF.

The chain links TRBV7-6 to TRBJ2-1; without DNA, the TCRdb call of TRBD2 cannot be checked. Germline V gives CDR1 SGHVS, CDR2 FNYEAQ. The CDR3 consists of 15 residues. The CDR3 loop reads CASSLATGPLGEQFF.

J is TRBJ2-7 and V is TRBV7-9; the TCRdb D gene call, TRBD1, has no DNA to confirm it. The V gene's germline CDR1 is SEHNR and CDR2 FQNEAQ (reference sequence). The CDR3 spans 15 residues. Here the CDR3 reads CASSSHPGQGYEQYF.

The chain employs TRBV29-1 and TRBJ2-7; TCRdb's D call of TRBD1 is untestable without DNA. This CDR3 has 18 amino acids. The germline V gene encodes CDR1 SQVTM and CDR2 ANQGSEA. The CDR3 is CSVERVLTGNGLAYEQYF.

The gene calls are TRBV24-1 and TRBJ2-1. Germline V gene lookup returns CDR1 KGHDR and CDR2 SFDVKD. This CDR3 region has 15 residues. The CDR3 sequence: CATSGGGGSYNEQFF.

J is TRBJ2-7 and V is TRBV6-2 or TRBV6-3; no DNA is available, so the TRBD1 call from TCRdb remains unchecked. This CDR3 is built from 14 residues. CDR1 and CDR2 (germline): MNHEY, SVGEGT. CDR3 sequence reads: CASSTGQVSYEQYF.

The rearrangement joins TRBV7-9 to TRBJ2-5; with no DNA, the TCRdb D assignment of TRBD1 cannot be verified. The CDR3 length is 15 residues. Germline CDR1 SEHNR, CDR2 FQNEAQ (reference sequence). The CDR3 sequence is CASSPQRGYQETQYF.

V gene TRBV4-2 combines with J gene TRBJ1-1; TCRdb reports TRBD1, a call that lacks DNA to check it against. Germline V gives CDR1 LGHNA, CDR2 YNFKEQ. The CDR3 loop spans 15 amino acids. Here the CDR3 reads CASSRRQGMNTEAFF.

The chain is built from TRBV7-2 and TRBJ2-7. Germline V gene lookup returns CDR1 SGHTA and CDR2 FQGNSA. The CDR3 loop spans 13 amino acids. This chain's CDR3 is CASSRSLSYEQYF.

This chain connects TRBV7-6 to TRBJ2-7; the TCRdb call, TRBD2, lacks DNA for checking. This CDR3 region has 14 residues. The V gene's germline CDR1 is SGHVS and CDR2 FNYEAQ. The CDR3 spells CASSQGLSAYEQYF.

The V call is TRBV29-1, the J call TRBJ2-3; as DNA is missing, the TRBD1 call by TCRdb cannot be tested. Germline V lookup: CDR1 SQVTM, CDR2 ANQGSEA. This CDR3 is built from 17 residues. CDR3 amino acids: CSVEPRGLAFSADTQYF.

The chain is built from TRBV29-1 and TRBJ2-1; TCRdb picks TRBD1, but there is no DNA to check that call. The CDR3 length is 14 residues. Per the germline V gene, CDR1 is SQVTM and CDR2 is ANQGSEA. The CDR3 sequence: CSVEKGTGLYEQFF.

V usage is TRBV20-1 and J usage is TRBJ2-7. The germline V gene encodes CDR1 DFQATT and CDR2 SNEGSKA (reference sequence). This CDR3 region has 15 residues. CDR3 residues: CSARDGAFSSYEQYF.

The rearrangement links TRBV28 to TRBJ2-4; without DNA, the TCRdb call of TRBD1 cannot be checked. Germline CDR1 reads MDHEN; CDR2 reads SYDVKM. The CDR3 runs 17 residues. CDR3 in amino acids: CASSLETGGQGKNIQYF.

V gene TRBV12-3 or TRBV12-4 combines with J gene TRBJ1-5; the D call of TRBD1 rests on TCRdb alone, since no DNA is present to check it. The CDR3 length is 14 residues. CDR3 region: CASRPDRRNQPQHF.